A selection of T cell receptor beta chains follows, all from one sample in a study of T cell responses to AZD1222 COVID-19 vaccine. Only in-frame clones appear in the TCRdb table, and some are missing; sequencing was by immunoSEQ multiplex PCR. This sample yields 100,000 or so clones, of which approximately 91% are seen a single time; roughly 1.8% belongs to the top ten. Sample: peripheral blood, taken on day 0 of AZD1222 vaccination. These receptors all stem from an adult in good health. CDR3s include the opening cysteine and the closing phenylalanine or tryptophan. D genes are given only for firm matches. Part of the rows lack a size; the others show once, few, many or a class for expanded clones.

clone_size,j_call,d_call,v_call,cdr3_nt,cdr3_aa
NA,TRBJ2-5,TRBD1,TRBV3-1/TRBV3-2,TGTGCCAGCAGCCACGTCCGACAGGGGAAAGAGACCCAGTACTTC,CASSHVRQGKETQYF
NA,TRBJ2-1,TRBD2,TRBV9,TGTGCCAGCAAGGGAGCGGGAGAAGGGAATGAGCAGTTCTTC,CASKGAGEGNEQFF
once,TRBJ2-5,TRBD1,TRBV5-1,TGCGCCAGCAGCTTGCGACAGGGACAAGAGACCCAGTACTTC,CASSLRQGQETQYF
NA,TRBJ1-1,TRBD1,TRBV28,TGTGCCAGCAGTCCAACCCGGGACAGGAGAGGGGGGTGGAACACTGAAGCTTTCTTT,CASSPTRDRRGGWNTEAFF
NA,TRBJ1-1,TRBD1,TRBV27,TGTGCCAGCAGTCCCAGGACAGGGAGCGCTTTGAACACTGAAGCTTTCTTT,CASSPRTGSALNTEAFF
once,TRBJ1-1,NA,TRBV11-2,TGTGCCAGCAGCTTAGATCCCTGGACGGTAAACACTGAAGCTTTCTTT,CASSLDPWTVNTEAFF
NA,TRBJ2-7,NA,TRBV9,TGTGCCAGCAGCGTATCCTACGAGCAGTACTTC,CASSVSYEQYF
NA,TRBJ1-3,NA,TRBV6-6,TGTGCCAGCAGTGTAAGGGGGGCGGGTGGAAACACCATATATTTT,CASSVRGAGGNTIYF
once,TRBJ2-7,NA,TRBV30,TGTGCCTACTCTTCAAGGACATCCTACGAGCAGTACTTC,CAYSSRTSYEQYF
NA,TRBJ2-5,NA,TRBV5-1,TGCGCCAGCAGCTTGCTATCTGAGGAGACCCAGTACTTC,CASSLLSEETQYF
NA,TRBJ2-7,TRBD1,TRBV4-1,TGCGCCAGCAGCTATTTACAGGGGGCCCCCTACGAGCAGTACTTC,CASSYLQGAPYEQYF